The present T cell receptor (beta chain) was sequenced within a study of cytomegalovirus exposure and HLA in healthy donors. Germline-derived CDR1 and CDR2 are SGHAT and FQNNGV. The CDR3 spans 14 residues. V was cut by 1 base and J by 4 bases, with 10 bases left in between. Study results and caveats: An analysis done earlier found most TCR beta V segments productive about 90% or about 30% of the time. It was in a later analysis that TCR association rates were seen to vary by HLA locus, highest for DRB1 and lowest for HLA-C. One variant, a missense change in DCLRE1C, was linked in a later analysis to TCR beta V- and J-gene trimming.

As for this clone: Its antigen remains unidentified.

The PCR had 60 Vbeta and 13 Jbeta primers. Some clones are missing from TCRdb's copy, which holds only in-frame ones; the method was immunoSEQ multiplex PCR. The sample has about 140,000 clones; about 66% are singletons. This sequence originates from a male donor in good health and CMV-seronegative. The sequenced material came from PBMCs. The V gene is TRBV11-2, the J gene TRBJ1-2, with no clear D. CDR3 amino acids: CASSLGEGFYGYTF. In nucleotides, the CDR3 is TGTGCCAGCAGCTTAGGAGAGGGTTTCTATGGCTACACCTTC.